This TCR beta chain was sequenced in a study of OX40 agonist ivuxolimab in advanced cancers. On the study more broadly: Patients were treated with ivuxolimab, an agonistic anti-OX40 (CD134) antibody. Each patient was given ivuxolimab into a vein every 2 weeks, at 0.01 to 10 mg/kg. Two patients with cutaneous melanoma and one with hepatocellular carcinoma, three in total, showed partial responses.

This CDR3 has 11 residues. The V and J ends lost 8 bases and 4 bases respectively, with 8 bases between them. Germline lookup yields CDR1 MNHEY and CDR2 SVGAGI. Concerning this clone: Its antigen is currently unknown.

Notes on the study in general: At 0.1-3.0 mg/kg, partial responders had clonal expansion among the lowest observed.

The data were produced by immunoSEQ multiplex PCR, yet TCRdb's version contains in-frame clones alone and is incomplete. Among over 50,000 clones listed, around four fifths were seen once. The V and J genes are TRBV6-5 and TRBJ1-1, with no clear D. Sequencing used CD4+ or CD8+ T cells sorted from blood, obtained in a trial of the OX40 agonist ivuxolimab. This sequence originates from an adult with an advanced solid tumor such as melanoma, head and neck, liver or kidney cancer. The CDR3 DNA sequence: TGTGCCAGCGAGGGAGTCACTGAAGCTTTCTTT. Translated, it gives CASEGVTEAFF.